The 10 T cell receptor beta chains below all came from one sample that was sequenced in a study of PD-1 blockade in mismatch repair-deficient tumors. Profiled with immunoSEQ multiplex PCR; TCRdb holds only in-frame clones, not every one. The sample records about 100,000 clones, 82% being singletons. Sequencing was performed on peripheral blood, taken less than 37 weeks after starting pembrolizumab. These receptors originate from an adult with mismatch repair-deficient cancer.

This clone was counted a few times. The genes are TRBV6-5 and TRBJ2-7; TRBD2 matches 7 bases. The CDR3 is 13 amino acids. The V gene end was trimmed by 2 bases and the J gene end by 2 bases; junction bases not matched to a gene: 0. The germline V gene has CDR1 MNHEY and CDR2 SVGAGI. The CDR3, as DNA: TGTGCCAGCAGTTACAGCGGGACCTACGAGCAGTACTTC. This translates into CASSYSGTYEQYF.

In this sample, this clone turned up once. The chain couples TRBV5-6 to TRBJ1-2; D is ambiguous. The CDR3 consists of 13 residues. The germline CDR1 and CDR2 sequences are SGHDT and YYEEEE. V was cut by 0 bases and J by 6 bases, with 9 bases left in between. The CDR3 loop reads CASSLVLSHGYTF. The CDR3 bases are TGTGCCAGCAGCTTGGTACTTAGCCATGGCTACACCTTC. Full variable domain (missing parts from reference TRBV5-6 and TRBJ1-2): DAGVTQSPTHLIKTRGQQVTLRCSPKSGHDTVSWYQQALGQGPQFIFQYYEEEERQRGNFPDRFSGHQFPNYSSELNVNALLLGDSALYLCASSLVLSHGYTFGSGTRLTVV.

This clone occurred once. Here the CDR3 DNA reads TGTGCCAGCTCACCGGGAGCCGGCTCCTACGAGCAGTACTTC. It yields the protein CASSPGAGSYEQYF. The gene calls are TRBV18 and TRBJ2-7, with D tentatively TRBD2 (5 bases). Germline CDR1 reads KGHSH; CDR2 reads LQKENI. CDR3 length equals 14 residues. V was clipped by 3 bases and J by 0 bases, with 9 bases between them.

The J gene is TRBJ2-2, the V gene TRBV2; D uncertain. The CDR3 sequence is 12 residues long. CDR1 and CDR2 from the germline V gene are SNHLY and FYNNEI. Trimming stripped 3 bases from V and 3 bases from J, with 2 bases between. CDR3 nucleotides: TGTGCCAGCAGTGACTACACCGGGGAGCTGTTTTTT. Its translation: CASSDYTGELFF.

Here the CDR3 DNA reads TGTGCCAGCAGCACCTCCGGCGGGGCCTCCTACGAGCAGTACTTC. Translating it yields CASSTSGGASYEQYF. This chain joins TRBV6-5 and TRBJ2-5, with a tentative D call TRBD2 (6 bases). The J call is in doubt because the DNA end fits TRBJ2-7 better. Germline assignment: CDR1 MNHEY and CDR2 SVGAGI. CDR3 size: 15 residues.

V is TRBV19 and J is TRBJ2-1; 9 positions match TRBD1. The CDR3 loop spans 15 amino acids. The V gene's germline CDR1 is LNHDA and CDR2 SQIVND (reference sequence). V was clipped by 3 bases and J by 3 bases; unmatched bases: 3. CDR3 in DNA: TGTGCCAGTAGTATTGGGGGACAGGGCTACAATGAGCAGTTCTTC. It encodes CASSIGGQGYNEQFF.

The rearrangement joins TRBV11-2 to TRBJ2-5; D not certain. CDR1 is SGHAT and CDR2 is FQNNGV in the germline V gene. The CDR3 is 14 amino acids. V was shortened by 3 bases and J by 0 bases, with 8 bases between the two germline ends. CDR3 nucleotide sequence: TGTGCCAGCAGCTTCACACATTACCAAGAGACCCAGTACTTC. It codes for CASSFTHYQETQYF.

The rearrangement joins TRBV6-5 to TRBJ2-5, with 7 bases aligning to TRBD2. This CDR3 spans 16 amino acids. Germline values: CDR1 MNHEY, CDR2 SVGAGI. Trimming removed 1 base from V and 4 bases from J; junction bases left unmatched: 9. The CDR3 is CASSYFRGSRGETQYF. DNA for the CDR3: TGTGCCAGCAGTTACTTTCGCGGGAGTAGGGGAGAGACCCAGTACTTC.

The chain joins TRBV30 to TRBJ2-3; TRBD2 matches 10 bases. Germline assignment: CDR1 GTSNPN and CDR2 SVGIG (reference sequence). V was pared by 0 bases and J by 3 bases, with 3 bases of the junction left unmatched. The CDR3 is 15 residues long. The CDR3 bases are TGTGCCTGGAGTGTAGGTAGCGGGAGGACAGATACGCAGTATTTT. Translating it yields CAWSVGSGRTDTQYF.

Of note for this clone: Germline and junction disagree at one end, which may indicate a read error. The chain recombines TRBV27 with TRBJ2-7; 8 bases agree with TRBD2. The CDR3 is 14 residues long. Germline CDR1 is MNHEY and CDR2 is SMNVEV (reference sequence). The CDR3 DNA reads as TGTGCCAGCAGTTTAGCGGGGGGATCCTCCGAGCAGTACTTC. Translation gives CASSLAGGSSEQYF.